These 29 T cell receptor beta chains share one sample of origin, sequenced in a study of early T cells in non-severe SARS-CoV-2 infection. TCRdb passed the 5' RACE reads through MiXCR, listing each CDR3 protein once. This table holds around 50,000 distinct CDR3 sequences, 11% found once. Source material: whole blood. These receptors were collected from an adult who was a healthcare worker with PCR-confirmed SARS-CoV-2 infection or an uninfected control (not recorded which).

Only a few counts were recorded for this clonotype. The CDR3 protein is CSAPRGGATTSTDTQYF. The CDR3 region has the DNA TGCAGTGCCCCAAGAGGGGGGGCGACGACTAGCACAGATACGCAGTATTTT. The chain uses TRBV20-1 and TRBJ2-3, with D possibly matching TRBD2 (7 bases). In germline, CDR1 is DFQATT, CDR2 SNEGSKA (reference sequence). V lost 6 bases and J lost 0, with 22 bases in between. The CDR3 extends over 17 amino acids.

For the CDR3, the DNA is TGTGCCAGCAGCCAAGCCCCAGGGGGAGTAAACACTGAAGCTTTCTTT. This sequence encodes CASSQAPGGVNTEAFF. V and J are TRBV3-1 and TRBJ1-1, with 7 bases identical to TRBD1. Germline CDR1 reads LGHDT; CDR2 reads YNNKEL (reference sequence). V gave up 1 base and J gave up 2 bases; unmatched junction bases: 7. CDR3 size: 16 residues.

This clonotype showed up just a few times. This chain uses TRBV13 with TRBJ2-1, with 11 bases fitting TRBD2. The germline V gene has CDR1 PRHDT and CDR2 FYEKMQ (reference sequence). CDR3 size: 15 residues. After removal of 4 bases from V and 2 bases from J, the junction contained 1 base not matched to a gene. The CDR3 region is CASSSSGRPYNEQFF. The CDR3 nucleotides read TGTGCCAGCAGCTCTAGCGGGAGGCCCTACAATGAGCAGTTCTTC.

This clonotype was detected ten times or more. The rearrangement joins TRBV5-1 to TRBJ2-1, with 11 bases that match TRBD1. This CDR3 spans 15 amino acids. With V trimmed by 4 bases and J by 6 bases, 6 bases remained unmatched. From germline, CDR1 is SGHRS and CDR2 YFSETQ. CDR3 in DNA: TGCGCCAGCAGCCTGTCCGGGACAGGGGGCAATGAGCAGTTCTTC. Protein: CASSLSGTGGNEQFF.

V and J are TRBV12-3 or TRBV12-4 and TRBJ1-5; no clear D. Trimming cost V 6 bases and J 3 bases, with 12 bases left between them. The CDR3 contains 14 residues. The CDR3: CASSLGSNNQPQHF. CDR3 nucleotide sequence: TGTGCCAGCAGCTTGGGCAGTAACAATCAGCCCCAGCATTTT.

The chain is built from TRBV30 and TRBJ2-3; 7 nucleotides match TRBD2. Per germline, CDR1 GTSNPN and CDR2 SVGIG (reference sequence). The CDR3 runs 15 residues. J gave up 7 bases and V 2 bases, and 12 bases lay outside the gene matches. CDR3 protein: CAWSFLAVQRHTQYF. Written as DNA, the CDR3 is TGTGCCTGGAGTTTTCTAGCGGTCCAGCGACATACGCAGTATTTT.

This clonotype has a count of ten or more. V gene TRBV5-1 combines with J gene TRBJ2-3; D possibly corresponds to TRBD1 (5 bases). The V gene's germline CDR1 is SGHRS and CDR2 YFSETQ. The CDR3 extends over 14 amino acids. V lost 0 bases, J lost 5 bases, and 10 bases lay in between. The CDR3 sequence is CASSLGQGQDTQYF. CDR3 coding DNA: TGCGCCAGCAGCTTGGGCCAGGGTCAAGATACGCAGTATTTT. The full variable domain, its missing parts supplied by reference TRBV5-1 and TRBJ2-3, is KAGVTQTPRYLIKTRGQQVTLSCSPISGHRSVSWYQQTPGQGLQFLFEYFSETQRNKGNFPGRFSGRQFSNSRSEMNVSTLELGDSALYLCASSLGQGQDTQYFGPGTRLTVL.

A few counts support this clonotype. J is TRBJ1-3 and V is TRBV5-5; perhaps TRBD1 as D (5 bases). Germline lookup yields CDR1 SGHKS and CDR2 YYEKEE (reference sequence). V gave up 5 bases and J gave up 2 bases, with 17 bases separating them. The CDR3 is made up of 16 amino acids. CDR3: CASREQYRFPGNTIYF. Written as DNA, the CDR3 is TGTGCCAGCAGGGAGCAATACAGGTTTCCTGGAAACACCATATATTTT.

This chain links TRBV29-1 with TRBJ2-2; D gene uncertain. The CDR3 has 12 residues. V was pared by 3 bases and J by 5 bases, with 7 bases between. Germline loops: CDR1 SQVTM, CDR2 ANQGSEA. CDR3 bases: TGCAGCGTTGATGGGGATACCGGGGAGCTGTTTTTT. Translating gives CSVDGDTGELFF.

The chain joins TRBV3-1 to TRBJ2-7; D gene ambiguous. V lost 4 bases to trimming and J lost 6 bases, with 7 bases between them. The germline CDR1 and CDR2 sequences are LGHDT and YNNKEL (reference sequence). The CDR3 runs to 11 residues. The CDR3 DNA reads TGTGCCAGCAGCCTAAATTCCGAGCAGTACTTC. Translation: CASSLNSEQYF.

There are many counts of this clonotype. The chain couples TRBV7-2 to TRBJ2-5; 7 nucleotides agree with TRBD2. The CDR3 consists of 15 residues. The trim removed 5 bases at V and 1 base at J, leaving 7 bases unmatched. Per the germline V gene, CDR1 is SGHTA and CDR2 is FQGNSA. The CDR3 DNA is TGTGCCAGCAGCCTACAGCGGGGCCCCCAAGAGACCCAGTACTTC. Encoded protein: CASSLQRGPQETQYF.

V usage is TRBV19 and J usage is TRBJ2-4; D possibly corresponds to TRBD1 (5 bases). Germline CDR1 is LNHDA and CDR2 is SQIVND (reference sequence). The V end was cut by 3 bases, the J end by 10 bases, with 25 bases between. The CDR3 is 17 residues long. In DNA, the CDR3 is TGTGCCAGTAGTATCCTCCTGGCAGGGTGGCAAGAAGGGATTCAGTACTTC. Amino acids: CASSILLAGWQEGIQYF. The variable domain in full, completed from reference TRBV19 and TRBJ2-4, reads DGGITQSPKYLFRKEGQNVTLSCEQNLNHDAMYWYRQDPGQGLRLIYYSQIVNDFQKGDIAEGYSVSREKKESFPLTVTSAQKNPTAFYLCASSILLAGWQEGIQYFGAGTRLSVL.

This clonotype was counted ten times or more. The junction departs from the called germline gene at one end, perhaps through a read error. J is TRBJ1-2 and V is TRBV10-3; D may be TRBD1 (5 bases). CDR3 length: 18 amino acids. Germline lookup yields CDR1 ENHRY and CDR2 SYGVKD. CDR3 region: CATSAPGQGEEFNYGYTF. DNA for the CDR3: TGTGCCACCAGTGCCCCGGGGCAAGGGGAAGAATTTAACTATGGCTACACCTTC.

The V call is TRBV4-1, the J call TRBJ2-7; the D is unclear. This CDR3 comprises 16 residues. The V end lost 1 base, the J end lost 2 bases, and 15 bases lay between the germline ends. CDR1 is MGHRA and CDR2 is YSYEKL in the germline V gene. CDR3 residues: CASSQGGGVGPYEQYF. In DNA, the CDR3 is TGCGCCAGCAGCCAAGGCGGTGGAGTCGGCCCCTACGAGCAGTACTTC.

This clonotype was detected ten times or more. The genes are TRBV2 and TRBJ2-7; no firm D call. CDR3 size: 10 residues. Germline assignment: CDR1 SNHLY and CDR2 FYNNEI. Trimming cost V 6 bases and J 6 bases, with 6 bases left between them. CDR3 nucleotides: TGTGCCAGCAGCTTCCGCGAGCAGTACTTC. This gives the protein CASSFREQYF.

This clonotype was detected a few times. The CDR3 loop is CASSSGGQGRKTFF. The CDR3 DNA reads as TGTGCCAGCAGCTCTGGTGGACAGGGAAGGAAAACTTTCTTT. The chain joins TRBV7-2 to TRBJ1-1; TRBD1 matches 8 bases. The V gene's germline CDR1 is SGHTA and CDR2 FQGNSA. V was clipped by 4 bases and J by 12 bases; unmatched bases: 13. This CDR3 region has 14 residues.

There are a few counts of this clonotype. The V call is TRBV6-6, the J call TRBJ2-1, with 7 bases fitting TRBD2. The CDR3 consists of 14 residues. J was trimmed by 7 bases and V by 1 base; bases with no gene match: 4. CDR1 and CDR2 from the germline V gene are MNHNY and SVGAGI (reference sequence). The CDR3 DNA sequence: TGTGCCAGCAGTTACTTCGGGGAGGGGAATGAGCAGTTCTTC. Amino acid sequence: CASSYFGEGNEQFF.

This rearrangement joins TRBV7-8 to TRBJ2-1; no reliable D call. The CDR3 loop spans 15 amino acids. Deletions cut 1 base from V and 0 bases from J, with 7 bases between. Germline V gene data show CDR1 as SGHVS and CDR2 as FQNEAQ. The chain's CDR3 is CASSLDQNSYNEQFF. CDR3 nucleotide sequence: TGTGCCAGCAGCTTAGATCAGAACTCCTACAATGAGCAGTTCTTC.

This clonotype was observed at least ten times. The J gene is TRBJ2-1, the V gene TRBV6-6; no firm D call. Deletions cut 4 bases from V and 9 bases from J, with 7 bases between. This CDR3 has 11 residues. CDR1 MNHNY and CDR2 SVGAGI come from the germline V gene (reference sequence). CDR3 sequence (DNA): TGTGCCAGCAGTTTACAGAGTGAGCAGTTCTTC. As protein: CASSLQSEQFF.

This clonotype was seen many times. The rearrangement uses TRBV11-2 and TRBJ2-3; D perhaps matches TRBD1 (5 bases). Germline V gives CDR1 SGHAT, CDR2 FQNNGV. This CDR3 has 14 amino acids. Trimming stripped 4 bases from V and 3 bases from J, with 11 bases between. CDR3 nucleotide sequence: TGTGCCAGCAGCTCCTTGGGGCCAACAGATACGCAGTATTTT. It specifies CASSSLGPTDTQYF.

The rearrangement links TRBV7-2 to TRBJ2-1; no definite D call. Germline-derived CDR1 and CDR2 are SGHTA and FQGNSA. V was shortened by 6 bases and J by 7 bases, with 13 bases between the two germline ends. CDR3 length: 13 amino acids. The CDR3 loop reads CASRRTGRNEQFF. The DNA for the CDR3 is TGTGCCAGCAGGAGGACGGGTAGGAATGAGCAGTTCTTC.

In this sample, this clonotype turned up many times. The chain combines TRBV6-5 with TRBJ2-3; 7 bases are a match to TRBD1. Germline V gene sequence: CDR1 MNHEY, CDR2 SVGAGI. This CDR3 has 14 amino acids. V lost 2 bases to trimming and J lost 4 bases; unmatched junction nucleotides: 3. CDR3 in amino acids: CASSYDRVADTQYF. The CDR3, as DNA: TGTGCCAGCAGTTACGACAGGGTAGCAGATACGCAGTATTTT.

This clonotype appeared many times. The rearrangement uses TRBV6-1 and TRBJ2-1; D not resolved. This CDR3 is built from 17 residues. CDR1 and CDR2 from the germline V gene are MNHNS and SASEGT. The ends were cut back, 5 bases at V and 0 bases at J, with 17 bases in the middle. This chain's CDR3 is CASSRETFPNSYNEQFF. The CDR3 DNA reads TGTGCCAGCAGTCGCGAGACTTTTCCTAACTCCTACAATGAGCAGTTCTTC.

There are a few counts of this clonotype. The V call is TRBV25-1, the J call TRBJ1-1; possible D gene TRBD1, 6 bases. V lost 6 bases and J lost 0, with 14 bases in between. CDR1 and CDR2 (germline): MGHDK, SYGVNS. CDR3 length: 15 residues. DNA of the CDR3: TGTGCCAGCAGCTCGGGACAACAGATGAACACTGAAGCTTTCTTT. Encoded protein: CASSSGQQMNTEAFF.

Many counts were recorded for this clonotype. The V call is TRBV2, the J call TRBJ2-3, with D perhaps matching TRBD2 (5 bases). Trimming cost V 4 bases and J 5 bases, with 10 bases left between them. Germline CDR1 and CDR2: SNHLY and FYNNEI. This CDR3 comprises 13 residues. The CDR3 loop reads CASSASGKDTQYF. The DNA for the CDR3 is TGTGCCAGCAGTGCTTCGGGGAAAGATACGCAGTATTTT.

The chain links TRBV6-1 to TRBJ1-5; D is undetermined. CDR3 length: 13 amino acids. Germline V gene lookup returns CDR1 MNHNS and CDR2 SASEGT. The ends were cut back, 3 bases at V and 6 bases at J, with 9 bases in the middle. CDR3 sequence reads: CASSDATFQPQHF. Here the CDR3 DNA reads TGTGCCAGCAGTGACGCAACGTTTCAGCCCCAGCATTTT.

The chain recombines TRBV12-3 or TRBV12-4 with TRBJ2-2; D tentatively fits TRBD1 or TRBD2 (7 bases each). Deletions cut 8 bases from V and 6 bases from J, with 13 bases between. This CDR3 has 13 amino acids. The CDR3 bases are TGTGCCAGCCAGCAGGGGGGGGCCGGGGAGCTGTTTTTT. Residues: CASQQGGAGELFF.

J is TRBJ2-7 and V is TRBV20-1; no definite D call. V was clipped by 6 bases and J by 6 bases, with 21 bases between them. Germline CDR1 and CDR2: DFQATT and SNEGSKA (reference sequence). The CDR3 has 14 residues. Written as DNA, the CDR3 is TGCAGTGCCACCCGCCAGGCCTGGGGTGGCGAGCAGTACTTC. Translating gives CSATRQAWGGEQYF.

The table lists this clonotype with many counts. This sequence joins TRBV11-2 and TRBJ1-3; tentatively, D is TRBD1 (5 bases). The CDR3 has 16 residues. V was trimmed by 6 bases and J by 4 bases, leaving 19 bases between them. Germline V CDR1 and CDR2: SGHAT, FQNNGV. CDR3 coding DNA: TGTGCCAGCAGACGTGGGGGGGGTATATCCGGAAACACCATATATTTT. It specifies CASRRGGGISGNTIYF. The variable domain in full, with the rest retrieved from reference TRBV11-2 and TRBJ1-3, is EAGVAQSPRYKIIEKRQSVAFWCNPISGHATLYWYQQILGQGPKLLIQFQNNGVVDDSQLPKDRFSAERLKGVDSTLKIQPAKLEDSAVYLCASRRGGGISGNTIYFGEGSWLTVV.